These T cell receptor beta chains were read from a single sample in a study of long-term antiretroviral therapy in people with HIV. Assay used: immunoSEQ multiplex PCR; TCRdb lists only in-frame clones, some missing. This sample carries under 30,000 clones, approximately 90% of them seen once, and the ten largest clones take roughly 7%. This material consisted of unsorted PBMCs, taken about 5 years before starting antiretroviral therapy. These receptors came from a man aged 50-60 years with HIV. The CDR3 runs from the conserved cysteine through the conserved F or W. The D gene is left open where the match is weak. Not every row has a clone size; where given, it reads once, few, many or a size class.

V gene,clone size,J gene,D gene,CDR3 protein,CDR3 DNA
TRBV6-6,.,TRBJ2-7,.,CAGRTAGYEQYF,TGTGCCGGACGGACCGCTGGATACGAGCAGTACTTC
TRBV2,.,TRBJ2-3,TRBD2,CASSIAGGTDTQYF,TGTGCCAGCAGTATTGCGGGAGGCACAGATACGCAGTATTTT
TRBV6-5,.,TRBJ2-7,.,CASSLAWEAYEQYF,TGTGCCAGCAGTCTCGCCTGGGAAGCCTACGAGCAGTACTTC
TRBV7-9,once,TRBJ2-5,TRBD2,CASSSGLAGTQETQYF,TGTGCCAGCAGCTCGGGACTAGCGGGTACCCAAGAGACCCAGTACTTC
TRBV19,few,TRBJ1-5,TRBD1,CASSAPGQSQPQHF,TGTGCCAGTAGTGCACCGGGACAGTCCCAGCCCCAGCATTTT
TRBV28,.,TRBJ1-2,.,CASSFAFTYYGYTF,TGTGCCAGCAGTTTCGCATTTACCTACTATGGCTACACCTTC
TRBV2,.,TRBJ2-1,TRBD2,CASSELAGGTDNEQFF,TGTGCCAGCAGTGAACTAGCGGGGGGCACCGACAATGAGCAGTTCTTC
TRBV13,.,TRBJ2-2,.,CASSNDNQNTGELFF,TGTGCCAGCAGCAACGACAACCAGAACACCGGGGAGCTGTTTTTT
TRBV9,.,TRBJ2-2,.,CASSLLTNTGELFF,TGTGCCAGCAGCCTCCTTACGAACACCGGGGAGCTGTTTTTT
TRBV19,.,TRBJ2-6,.,CASSRLNSGANVLTF,TGTGCCAGTAGCCGGTTGAACTCTGGGGCCAACGTCCTGACTTTC
TRBV5-4,once,TRBJ2-5,.,CASSRGTRPETQYF,TGTGCCAGCAGCCGCGGGACGCGTCCGGAGACCCAGTACTTC
TRBV6-1,.,TRBJ1-3,.,CASGKMAGSGNTIYF,TGTGCCAGCGGCAAGATGGCAGGCTCTGGAAACACCATATATTTT
TRBV6-5,.,TRBJ2-7,.,CASSYSRTFDSYEQYF,TGTGCCAGCAGTTACTCCCGAACATTTGACTCCTACGAGCAGTACTTC
TRBV27,.,TRBJ2-3,.,CAIGRSFSSTDTQYF,TGTGCCATCGGCAGGTCGTTCTCTAGCACAGATACGCAGTATTTT
TRBV5-1,.,TRBJ2-5,.,CASSLWGPGETQYF,TGCGCCAGCAGCTTGTGGGGGCCGGGGGAGACCCAGTACTTC
TRBV27,.,TRBJ2-2,.,CASSLSPLSGELFF,TGTGCCAGCAGTTTATCGCCCCTTTCCGGGGAGCTGTTTTTT
TRBV7-2,.,TRBJ2-5,.,CASSSPNEETQYF,TGTGCCAGCAGCTCGCCGAATGAAGAGACCCAGTACTTC
TRBV4-3,.,TRBJ2-1,TRBD2,CASSQEGLADYNEQFF,TGCGCCAGCAGCCAAGAAGGTCTAGCGGACTACAATGAGCAGTTCTTC
TRBV7-9,.,TRBJ2-5,TRBD2,CASSLAGGAYETQYF,TGTGCCAGCAGCTTGGCCGGGGGGGCCTACGAGACCCAGTACTTC
TRBV10-3,.,TRBJ2-1,TRBD2,CAISGTSGGGRGNEQFF,TGTGCCATCAGTGGGACTAGCGGGGGGGGCCGGGGCAATGAGCAGTTCTTC
TRBV19,.,TRBJ2-1,.,CASSPIPGPYNEQFF,TGTGCCAGTAGCCCCATCCCTGGTCCCTACAATGAGCAGTTCTTC
TRBV9,.,TRBJ2-1,TRBD1,CASSPRQGVNNEQFF,TGTGCCAGCAGCCCTCGACAGGGGGTCAACAATGAGCAGTTCTTC
TRBV30,.,TRBJ2-1,TRBD2,CACVAGMAYNEQFF,TGTGCCTGTGTAGCGGGAATGGCCTACAATGAGCAGTTCTTC
TRBV19,.,TRBJ2-1,.,CASSIRQFNEQFF,TGTGCCAGTAGTATAAGACAGTTCAATGAGCAGTTCTTC
TRBV5-1,once,TRBJ2-3,.,CASSFTDTQYF,TGCGCCAGCAGTTTCACAGATACGCAGTATTTT
TRBV27,.,TRBJ2-7,TRBD1,CASSPYRGSGEQYF,TGTGCCAGCAGTCCGTACAGGGGTTCAGGCGAGCAGTACTTC
TRBV29-1,.,TRBJ1-4,.,CSVDSGTNEKLFF,TGCAGCGTTGATTCAGGGACTAATGAAAAACTGTTTTTT
TRBV19,.,TRBJ1-5,TRBD1,CASSTFTGGAGYSNQPQHF,TGTGCCAGTAGTACCTTTACAGGGGGCGCGGGGTATAGCAATCAGCCCCAGCATTTT
TRBV30,.,TRBJ2-1,TRBD2,CAWSGPGREGSYNEQFF,TGTGCCTGGAGTGGCCCGGGGCGGGAGGGTTCCTACAATGAGCAGTTCTTC
TRBV7-7,.,TRBJ1-4,TRBD1,CASSPTGAGEKLFF,TGTGCTAGCAGCCCGACAGGGGCCGGCGAAAAACTGTTTTTT
TRBV13,once,TRBJ1-1,TRBD1,CASSTTGGNTEAFF,TGTGCCAGCAGCACCACAGGGGGTAACACTGAAGCTTTCTTT
TRBV7-2,.,TRBJ2-5,TRBD1,CASSLRQGGTQYF,TGTGCCAGCAGCTTACGACAGGGGGGGACCCAGTACTTC
TRBV12-5,once,TRBJ1-5,.,CASGLDRTIVGNQPQHF,TGTGCTAGTGGTTTGGACAGGACGATCGTAGGCAATCAGCCCCAGCATTTT
TRBV5-4,.,TRBJ1-2,.,CASSSARQGTNYGYTF,TGTGCCAGCAGTTCCGCACGGCAGGGGACTAACTATGGCTACACCTTC
TRBV9,.,TRBJ2-3,TRBD2,CASSTSVVNPDTQYF,TGTGCCAGCAGTACTAGCGTCGTGAACCCAGATACGCAGTATTTT
TRBV29-1,.,TRBJ2-2,.,CSVGSVKATGELFF,TGCAGCGTTGGGTCGGTCAAAGCCACCGGGGAGCTGTTTTTT
TRBV5-4,.,TRBJ2-7,TRBD1,CASSLPGQGLYEQYF,TGTGCCAGCAGCTTGCCGGGACAGGGCCTCTACGAGCAGTACTTC
TRBV6-5,.,TRBJ2-7,.,CASSYGGGPSEQYF,TGTGCCAGCAGTTACGGGGGGGGGCCATCCGAGCAGTACTTC
TRBV29-1,.,TRBJ2-7,TRBD2,CSVFSGGAYYEQYF,TGCAGCGTTTTTAGCGGGGGGGCCTACTACGAGCAGTACTTC
TRBV6-5,.,TRBJ2-2,.,CASSLTGGAGELFF,TGTGCCAGCAGTTTGACAGGCGGTGCCGGGGAGCTGTTTTTT
TRBV6-5,.,TRBJ1-5,TRBD1,CASSYRGHQPQHF,TGTGCCAGCAGTTACAGGGGGCATCAGCCCCAGCATTTT
TRBV5-1,.,TRBJ2-3,.,CASTPRGGTDTQYF,TGCGCCAGCACCCCACGGGGCGGCACAGATACGCAGTATTTT
TRBV4-3,.,TRBJ1-5,.,CASSQDLAAVSTPQHF,TGCGCCAGCAGCCAAGATCTCGCGGCGGTCTCTACGCCCCAGCATTTT
TRBV28,.,TRBJ1-5,.,CASSPVGGRYQPQHF,TGTGCCAGCAGCCCGGTGGGGGGGAGGTATCAGCCCCAGCATTTT
TRBV7-2,.,TRBJ2-5,.,CASSQGHQETQYF,TGTGCCAGCAGCCAGGGACACCAAGAGACCCAGTACTTC
TRBV7-9,.,TRBJ2-3,.,CASSKIAAGTDTQYF,TGTGCCAGCAGCAAGATAGCGGCAGGCACAGATACGCAGTATTTT
TRBV7-8,.,TRBJ2-7,TRBD2,CASSLLAGGPESYEQYF,TGTGCCAGCAGCTTACTAGCGGGGGGGCCAGAATCCTACGAGCAGTACTTC
TRBV7-3,.,TRBJ2-5,.,CASSLIAQETQYF,TGTGCCAGCAGCTTGATCGCCCAAGAGACCCAGTACTTC
TRBV4-3,.,TRBJ2-6,.,CASSLLQGTGANVLTF,TGCGCCAGCAGCCTTCTACAGGGTACTGGGGCCAACGTCCTGACTTTC
TRBV12-5,.,TRBJ2-1,.,CASGPIGPQFF,TGTGCTAGTGGTCCGATCGGGCCCCAGTTCTTC
TRBV15,.,TRBJ2-7,TRBD1,CATSRTGDPYEQYF,TGTGCCACCAGCAGAACAGGGGACCCCTACGAGCAGTACTTC
TRBV7-3,.,TRBJ2-5,TRBD2,CASSLAVQETQYF,TGTGCCAGCAGCCTAGCGGTGCAGGAGACCCAGTACTTC
TRBV6-5,.,TRBJ1-6,.,CASSYGPRNSPLHF,TGTGCCAGCAGTTACGGCCCCCGGAATTCACCCCTCCACTTT
TRBV5-1,.,TRBJ1-4,.,CASSLSTTNEKLFF,TGCGCCAGCAGCCTCTCTACAACTAATGAAAAACTGTTTTTT
TRBV5-6,.,TRBJ1-3,.,CASSLVPTRGNTIYF,TGTGCCAGCAGTTTGGTACCAACTCGAGGAAACACCATATATTTT
TRBV6-5,.,TRBJ1-5,.,CASSYRRSGGQPQHF,TGTGCCAGCAGTTACCGCAGGTCCGGCGGTCAGCCCCAGCATTTT
TRBV6-1,.,TRBJ1-1,.,CASSEWLGSILGTEAFF,TGTGCCAGCAGTGAATGGTTGGGTTCCATCCTGGGGACTGAAGCTTTCTTT
TRBV28,.,TRBJ2-3,.,CASTSRVETDTQYF,TGTGCCAGTACCAGCAGGGTGGAAACAGATACGCAGTATTTT
TRBV5-1,.,TRBJ2-3,TRBD1,CASSFGQGGTGTDTQYF,TGCGCCAGCAGCTTCGGACAGGGTGGGACCGGGACAGATACGCAGTATTTT